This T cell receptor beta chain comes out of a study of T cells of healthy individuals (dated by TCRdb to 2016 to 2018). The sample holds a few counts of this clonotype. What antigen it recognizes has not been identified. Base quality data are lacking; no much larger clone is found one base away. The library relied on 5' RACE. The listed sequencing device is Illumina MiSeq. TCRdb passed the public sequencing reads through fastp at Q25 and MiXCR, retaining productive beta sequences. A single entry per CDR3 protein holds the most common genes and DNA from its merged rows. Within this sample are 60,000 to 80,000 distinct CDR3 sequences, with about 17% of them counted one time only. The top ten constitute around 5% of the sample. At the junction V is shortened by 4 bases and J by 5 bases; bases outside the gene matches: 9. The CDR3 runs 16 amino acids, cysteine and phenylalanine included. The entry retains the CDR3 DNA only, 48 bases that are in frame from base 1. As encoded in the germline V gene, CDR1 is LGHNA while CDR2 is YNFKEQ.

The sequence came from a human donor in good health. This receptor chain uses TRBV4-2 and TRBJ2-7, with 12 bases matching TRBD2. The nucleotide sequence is TGTGCCAGCAGCCCAACCGGGACTAGCGGGCCCGACGAGCAGTACTTC. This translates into CASSPTGTSGPDEQYF.